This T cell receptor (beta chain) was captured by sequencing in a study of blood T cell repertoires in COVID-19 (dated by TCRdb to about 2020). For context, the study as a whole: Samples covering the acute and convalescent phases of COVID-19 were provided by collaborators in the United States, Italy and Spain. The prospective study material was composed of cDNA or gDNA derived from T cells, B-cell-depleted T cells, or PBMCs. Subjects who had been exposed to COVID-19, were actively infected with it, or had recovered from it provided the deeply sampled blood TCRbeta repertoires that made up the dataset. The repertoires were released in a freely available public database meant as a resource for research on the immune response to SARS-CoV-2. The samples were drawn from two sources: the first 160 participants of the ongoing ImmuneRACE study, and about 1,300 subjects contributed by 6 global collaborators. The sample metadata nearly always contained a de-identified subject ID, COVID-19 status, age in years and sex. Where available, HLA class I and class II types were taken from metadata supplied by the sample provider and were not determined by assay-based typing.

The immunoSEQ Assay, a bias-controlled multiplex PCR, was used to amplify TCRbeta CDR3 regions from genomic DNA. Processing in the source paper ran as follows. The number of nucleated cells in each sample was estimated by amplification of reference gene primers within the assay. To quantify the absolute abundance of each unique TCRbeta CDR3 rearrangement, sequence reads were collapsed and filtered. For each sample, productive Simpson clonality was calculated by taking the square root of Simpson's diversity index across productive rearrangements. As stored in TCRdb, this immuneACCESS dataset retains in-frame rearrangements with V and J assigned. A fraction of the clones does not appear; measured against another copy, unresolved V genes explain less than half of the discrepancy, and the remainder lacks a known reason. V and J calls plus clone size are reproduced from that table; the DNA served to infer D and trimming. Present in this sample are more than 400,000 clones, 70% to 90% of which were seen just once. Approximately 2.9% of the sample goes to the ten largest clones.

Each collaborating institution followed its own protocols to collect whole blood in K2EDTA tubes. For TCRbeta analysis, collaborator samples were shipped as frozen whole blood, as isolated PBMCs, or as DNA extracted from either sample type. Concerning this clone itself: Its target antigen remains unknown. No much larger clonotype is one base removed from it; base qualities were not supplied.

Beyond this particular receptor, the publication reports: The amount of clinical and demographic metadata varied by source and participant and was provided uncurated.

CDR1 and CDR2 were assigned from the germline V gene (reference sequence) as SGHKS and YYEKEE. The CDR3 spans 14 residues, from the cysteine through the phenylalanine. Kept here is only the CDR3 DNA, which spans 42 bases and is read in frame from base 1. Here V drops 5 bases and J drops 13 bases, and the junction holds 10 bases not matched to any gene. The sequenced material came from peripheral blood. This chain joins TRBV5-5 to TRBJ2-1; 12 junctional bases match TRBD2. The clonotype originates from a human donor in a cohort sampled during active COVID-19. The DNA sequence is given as TGTGCCAGCAGTTCGGGACTAGCGGGTGTTCCCCAGTTCTTC. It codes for CASSSGLAGVPQFF.